This T cell receptor (beta chain) was sequenced for a study of CD8 T cells in Susac syndrome. The study, taken as a whole, reports: CD4+ T cell repertoires in Susac syndrome exhibited no evidence of clonal expansion.

Random hexamers served to reverse transcribe roughly 0.5 to 1 ug RNA. The method of amplification for TCR beta CDR3 was immunoSEQ multiplex PCR, covering 54 Vbeta and 13 Jbeta. MiXCR, run by TCRdb on the immunoSEQ multiplex PCR reads, gives a single entry per CDR3 protein. The table records over 130,000 distinct CDR3 sequences, 85% to 95% of them present only once. TCR beta was sequenced from blood CD8+ and CD4+ T cells. The germline V gene encodes CDR1 KGHDR and CDR2 SFDVKD. The V and J ends lost 3 bases and 0 bases respectively, with 12 bases between them. The CDR3 is 16 amino acids. A note on this clonotype: What it binds is unknown.

Input material: CD4+ T cells from PBMCs. The clonotype originates from a human donor with Susac syndrome. V is TRBV24-1 and J is TRBJ2-3; D remains ambiguous. CDR3 region: CATSDPGYTSTDTQYF. Written as DNA, the CDR3 is TGTGCCACCAGTGATCCCGGGTACACTAGCACAGATACGCAGTATTTT.